This T cell receptor (beta chain) emerged from a study of shared clonotypes between healthy human individuals. Whole-study results and caveats: Clonotype sharing among donors was thought likely to change with sequencing depth. Large depth notwithstanding, sorted-subset sequencing proved incomplete by rarefaction.

The naive CD8 population came from CD45RO-negative cells selected for CCR7, without terminally differentiated effector memory CD45RA+ cells. The donors were all Caucasian adults (living in Nashville, Tennessee). Replicate PCRs from sorted subsets contained around 200 ng DNA, which is 31,000 or so T cell genomes. Sequenced by immunoSEQ multiplex PCR; TCRdb stores in-frame clones only, minus some. The data hold hundreds of thousands of clones, with approximately 95% observed a single time. Worth noting for this clone: The antigen is not known.

The sample taken for sequencing was naive CD8+ T cells sorted from blood. The TCR originated in a woman aged 25-40 years in good health.

CDR3 amino acids: CASSLFLGNEQYF. CDR3 DNA sequence: TGTGCCAGCAGTTTATTTCTCGGGAACGAGCAGTACTTC. The chain has TRBV27 and TRBJ2-7; D may be TRBD2 (5 bases). The germline V gene encodes CDR1 MNHEY and CDR2 SMNVEV (reference sequence). The ends were cut back, 1 base at V and 5 bases at J, with 9 bases in the middle. This CDR3 has 13 amino acids.